A selection of T cell receptor beta chains follows, all from one sample in a study of blood T cell repertoires in COVID-19. The assay was immunoSEQ multiplex PCR, and TCRdb's table has in-frame clones only and misses some. The sample shows more than 350,000 clones, 89% of them seen only once. Input material: peripheral blood. These TCRs come from a woman in her 30s with COVID-19, enrolled during active disease. CDR3s include the opening cysteine and the closing phenylalanine or tryptophan. A D gene is named only where the DNA matches it firmly. Rows give clone size only sometimes, using once, few, many, or a class for an expanded clone.

size: once
D: -
J: TRBJ2-6
V: TRBV11-2
CDR3: CASSLARGRANVLTF
DNA: TGTGCCAGCAGCTTAGCCAGGGGCAGGGCCAACGTCCTGACTTTC

size: -
D: -
J: TRBJ1-1
V: TRBV28
CDR3: CASTPATGGRGNTEAFF
DNA: TGTGCCAGCACCCCCGCTACGGGGGGCAGGGGGAACACTGAAGCTTTCTTT

size: once
D: -
J: TRBJ2-2
V: TRBV7-8
CDR3: CASPPEQAYTGELFF
DNA: TGTGCCAGCCCCCCGGAACAGGCCTACACCGGGGAGCTGTTTTTT

size: once
D: TRBD1
J: TRBJ2-7
V: TRBV7-2
CDR3: CASSPRDRSTYEQYF
DNA: TGTGCCAGCAGCCCCCGGGACAGGTCAACCTACGAGCAGTACTTC

size: -
D: -
J: TRBJ2-5
V: TRBV11-3
CDR3: CASSLRAGRREETQYF
DNA: TGTGCCAGCAGTCTAAGGGCAGGGAGGAGGGAAGAGACCCAGTACTTC

size: -
D: -
J: TRBJ2-6
V: TRBV11-3
CDR3: CASSTTSPGANVLTF
DNA: TGTGCCAGCAGCACTACCTCCCCTGGGGCCAACGTCCTGACTTTC

size: -
D: -
J: TRBJ2-7
V: TRBV5-6
CDR3: CASSTFYTGYEQYF
DNA: TGTGCCAGCAGCACCTTCTATACCGGCTACGAGCAGTACTTC

size: -
D: -
J: TRBJ2-1
V: TRBV19
CDR3: CASSMPPASASYNEQFF
DNA: TGTGCCAGTAGTATGCCCCCGGCTAGCGCGTCCTACAATGAGCAGTTCTTC

size: -
D: TRBD1
J: TRBJ2-1
V: TRBV19
CDR3: CASSPNRGLSFYNEQFF
DNA: TGTGCCAGTAGTCCGAACAGGGGTTTATCCTTTTACAATGAGCAGTTCTTC

size: -
D: -
J: TRBJ2-3
V: TRBV4-3
CDR3: CASSHQLASTDTQYF
DNA: TGCGCCAGCAGCCACCAACTAGCTAGCACAGATACGCAGTATTTT

size: -
D: TRBD2
J: TRBJ2-1
V: TRBV9
CDR3: CASSRTTPEAGGPYNEQFF
DNA: TGTGCCAGCAGCAGGACAACCCCGGAGGCGGGAGGCCCCTACAATGAGCAGTTCTTC

size: -
D: TRBD1
J: TRBJ1-1
V: TRBV20-1
CDR3: CSARQGAKAFF
DNA: TGCAGTGCCAGACAGGGTGCGAAAGCTTTCTTT

size: once
D: TRBD1
J: TRBJ2-1
V: TRBV7-6
CDR3: CASSPAPGQGLHEQFF
DNA: TGTGCCAGCAGCCCAGCCCCGGGACAGGGGTTGCATGAGCAGTTCTTC

size: -
D: -
J: TRBJ1-4
V: TRBV12-5
CDR3: CASGLGRGGEKLFF
DNA: TGTGCTAGTGGTTTGGGAAGGGGTGGGGAAAAACTGTTTTTT

size: -
D: -
J: TRBJ1-1
V: TRBV5-4
CDR3: CASSARSEGAFF
DNA: TGTGCCAGCAGCGCGAGGTCAGAGGGAGCTTTCTTT

size: -
D: -
J: TRBJ2-2
V: TRBV7-7
CDR3: CAILAGTLITGELFF
DNA: TGTGCTATCCTTGCCGGGACACTGATCACCGGGGAGCTGTTTTTT

size: -
D: -
J: TRBJ2-7
V: TRBV27
CDR3: CASSPQGPYEQYF
DNA: TGTGCCAGCAGTCCACAGGGCCCCTACGAGCAGTACTTC

size: -
D: -
J: TRBJ2-3
V: TRBV11-3
CDR3: CASSSGGADTQYF
DNA: TGTGCCAGCAGCTCCGGCGGGGCAGATACGCAGTATTTT

size: -
D: TRBD2
J: TRBJ2-5
V: TRBV7-2
CDR3: CASSPGLAGKETQYF
DNA: TGTGCCAGCAGCCCGGGACTAGCGGGAAAGGAGACCCAGTACTTC

size: -
D: TRBD1
J: TRBJ2-3
V: TRBV28
CDR3: CASSPLDRGREDTQYF
DNA: TGTGCCAGCAGTCCTCTGGACAGGGGGCGGGAAGATACGCAGTATTTT

size: -
D: TRBD1
J: TRBJ1-2
V: TRBV5-1
CDR3: CASSSSTGFNGYTF
DNA: TGCGCCAGCAGCTCCTCGACAGGGTTCAATGGCTACACCTTC

size: -
D: -
J: TRBJ1-2
V: TRBV18
CDR3: CASSPEGFYGYTF
DNA: TGTGCCAGCTCACCGGAGGGGTTCTATGGCTACACCTTC

size: -
D: TRBD1
J: TRBJ2-7
V: TRBV7-9
CDR3: CASSTDRGPYEQYF
DNA: TGTGCCAGCAGCACGGACAGGGGTCCCTACGAGCAGTACTTC

size: -
D: -
J: TRBJ2-3
V: TRBV7-8
CDR3: CASRTTDTQYF
DNA: TGTGCCAGCAGGACTACAGATACGCAGTATTTT

size: -
D: -
J: TRBJ2-5
V: TRBV5-4
CDR3: CASSSGQPGETQYF
DNA: TGTGCCAGCAGCTCAGGACAGCCCGGGGAGACCCAGTACTTC

size: -
D: -
J: TRBJ2-5
V: TRBV27
CDR3: CASSRGWGQETQYF
DNA: TGTGCCAGCAGCCGAGGGTGGGGCCAAGAGACCCAGTACTTC

size: -
D: -
J: TRBJ1-1
V: TRBV28
CDR3: CATRRGRDTEAFF
DNA: TGTGCCACCCGTAGGGGAAGGGACACTGAAGCTTTCTTT

size: -
D: -
J: TRBJ2-7
V: TRBV7-2
CDR3: CASSLGPGSLGEQYF
DNA: TGTGCCAGCAGCTTAGGGCCAGGGTCCCTCGGCGAGCAGTACTTC

size: -
D: TRBD1
J: TRBJ1-1
V: TRBV14
CDR3: CASSQLTGGRTEAFF
DNA: TGTGCCAGCAGCCAACTGACAGGGGGCAGGACTGAAGCTTTCTTT

size: few
D: TRBD1
J: TRBJ2-1
V: TRBV7-9
CDR3: CASSLPLQGALVEDEQFF
DNA: TGTGCCAGCAGCTTACCTTTACAGGGGGCGCTGGTAGAGGATGAGCAGTTCTTC

size: -
D: TRBD1
J: TRBJ2-1
V: TRBV6-5
CDR3: CASSLGTGGWDEQFF
DNA: TGTGCCAGCAGTCTCGGGACAGGGGGCTGGGATGAGCAGTTCTTC

size: once
D: TRBD2
J: TRBJ2-1
V: TRBV5-8
CDR3: CASSSRLAGNNEQFF
DNA: TGTGCCAGCAGCTCCAGACTAGCGGGAAACAATGAGCAGTTCTTC

size: -
D: TRBD2
J: TRBJ2-5
V: TRBV9
CDR3: CASSPGLAGWIETQYF
DNA: TGTGCCAGCAGCCCAGGACTAGCGGGGTGGATTGAGACCCAGTACTTC

size: -
D: -
J: TRBJ1-2
V: TRBV6-5
CDR3: CASSYGWRGGYGYTF
DNA: TGTGCCAGCAGTTACGGGTGGAGGGGGGGGTATGGCTACACCTTC

size: -
D: -
J: TRBJ1-5
V: TRBV13
CDR3: CASSLGQGGQPQHF
DNA: TGTGCCAGCAGCCTCGGGCAGGGCGGTCAGCCCCAGCATTTT

size: -
D: TRBD1
J: TRBJ1-2
V: TRBV5-1
CDR3: CASSLAADRGSGGYTF
DNA: TGCGCCAGCAGCTTGGCCGCAGACAGGGGATCGGGCGGCTACACCTTC

size: -
D: -
J: TRBJ2-7
V: TRBV3-1/TRBV3-2
CDR3: CASSPNPGQTYEQYF
DNA: TGTGCCAGCAGCCCAAACCCGGGTCAAACCTACGAGCAGTACTTC

size: -
D: -
J: TRBJ2-3
V: TRBV6-2/TRBV6-3
CDR3: CASSSYRTQYF
DNA: TGTGCCAGCAGTTCTTACCGGACGCAGTATTTT

size: -
D: -
J: TRBJ2-5
V: TRBV7-9
CDR3: CASSTQGETQYF
DNA: TGTGCCAGCAGCACACAGGGAGAGACCCAGTACTTC

size: -
D: TRBD2
J: TRBJ2-5
V: TRBV6-5
CDR3: CASSALGGGQETQYF
DNA: TGTGCCAGCAGCGCCCTTGGGGGGGGCCAAGAGACCCAGTACTTC

size: once
D: -
J: TRBJ2-7
V: TRBV12-3/TRBV12-4
CDR3: CASSYTSYEQYF
DNA: TGTGCCAGCAGTTACACCTCCTACGAGCAGTACTTC

size: -
D: -
J: TRBJ2-1
V: TRBV29-1
CDR3: CSVGTAGNEQFF
DNA: TGCAGCGTCGGGACGGCGGGGAATGAGCAGTTCTTC

size: -
D: -
J: TRBJ1-2
V: TRBV12-3/TRBV12-4
CDR3: CASSLRGYDGYTF
DNA: TGTGCCAGCAGTTTAAGGGGGTATGATGGCTACACCTTC

size: -
D: -
J: TRBJ1-1
V: TRBV20-1
CDR3: CSARGPEAFF
DNA: TGCAGTGCTAGGGGCCCTGAAGCTTTCTTT

size: -
D: -
J: TRBJ1-4
V: TRBV28
CDR3: CATLDSDYNEKLFF
DNA: TGTGCCACCTTAGACTCAGATTATAATGAAAAACTGTTTTTT

size: many
D: TRBD1
J: TRBJ1-4
V: TRBV4-3
CDR3: CASSQDGAGTGSEKLFF
DNA: TGCGCCAGCAGCCAAGATGGGGCCGGGACAGGGTCTGAAAAACTGTTTTTT

size: -
D: TRBD1
J: TRBJ1-2
V: TRBV7-2
CDR3: CASSPNRGSYYGYTF
DNA: TGTGCCAGCAGCCCGAACAGGGGGTCGTACTATGGCTACACCTTC

size: -
D: TRBD1
J: TRBJ2-7
V: TRBV6-5
CDR3: CASRSPTGGEQYF
DNA: TGTGCCAGCAGAAGTCCTACAGGGGGCGAGCAGTACTTC

size: -
D: -
J: TRBJ1-1
V: TRBV7-8
CDR3: CASRPGGGHTEAFF
DNA: TGTGCCAGCAGACCAGGCGGGGGTCACACTGAAGCTTTCTTT

size: -
D: TRBD1
J: TRBJ1-2
V: TRBV29-1
CDR3: CSASYGTDGYTF
DNA: TGCAGCGCAAGTTACGGGACAGATGGCTACACCTTC

size: -
D: -
J: TRBJ1-2
V: TRBV9
CDR3: CASSTTSYGYTF
DNA: TGTGCCAGCAGCACAACAAGCTATGGCTACACCTTC

size: -
D: -
J: TRBJ1-3
V: TRBV6-5
CDR3: CASSYDSQDTIYF
DNA: TGTGCCAGCAGTTACGACAGCCAGGACACCATATATTTT

size: once
D: TRBD1
J: TRBJ1-1
V: TRBV5-1
CDR3: CASSTGQGINTEAFF
DNA: TGCGCCAGCAGCACGGGACAGGGGATCAACACTGAAGCTTTCTTT

size: -
D: -
J: TRBJ1-2
V: TRBV12-3/TRBV12-4
CDR3: CASSYRYGYTF
DNA: TGTGCCAGCAGTTACAGGTACGGCTACACCTTC

size: -
D: TRBD1
J: TRBJ2-1
V: TRBV27
CDR3: CASGLSTGVHNEQFF
DNA: TGTGCCAGCGGGCTCAGTACAGGGGTCCACAATGAGCAGTTCTTC

size: -
D: -
J: TRBJ2-5
V: TRBV5-4
CDR3: CASSLQGRETQYF
DNA: TGTGCCAGCAGCTTACAGGGGAGGGAGACCCAGTACTTC

size: -
D: -
J: TRBJ2-2
V: TRBV27
CDR3: CASSLSTGITGELFF
DNA: TGTGCCAGCAGTTTGAGCACAGGGATCACCGGGGAGCTGTTTTTT

size: once
D: -
J: TRBJ1-2
V: TRBV19
CDR3: CASSIGGTNYGYTF
DNA: TGTGCCAGTAGTATTGGCGGGACCAACTATGGCTACACCTTC

size: -
D: TRBD2
J: TRBJ2-3
V: TRBV10-2
CDR3: CASSEWRSLAGVITDTQYF
DNA: TGCGCCAGCAGTGAATGGAGGAGTCTAGCGGGGGTGATCACAGATACGCAGTATTTT

size: -
D: TRBD2
J: TRBJ2-1
V: TRBV7-9
CDR3: CASSLAFIGAGGDEQFF
DNA: TGTGCCAGCAGCTTAGCGTTTATCGGAGCGGGAGGGGATGAGCAGTTCTTC